Presented here are 19 T cell receptor beta chains from one specimen sequenced in a study of cytomegalovirus exposure and HLA in healthy donors. The PCR made use of 60 Vbeta and 13 Jbeta primers. Data came from immunoSEQ multiplex PCR; TCRdb stores just in-frame clones and leaves some out. This sample has under 200,000 clones, with 65% to 70% found just once. The sequenced sample consisted of PBMCs. The receptor set was obtained from a woman between 18 and 29 years old in good health and CMV-seropositive.

The chain carries TRBV15 and TRBJ1-2; D gene uncertain. Looked up from germline, CDR1 is LNHNV and CDR2 is YYDKDF (reference sequence). With 0 bases removed from V and 5 bases from J, the gap between germline ends came to 16 bases. There are 16 residues in the CDR3. The CDR3 here is CATSREAGNLRYGYTF. The CDR3 region has the DNA TGTGCCACCAGCAGAGAAGCGGGGAACCTACGATATGGCTACACCTTC.

The sample holds a few counts of this clone. The CDR3 spells CASRFGGENTEAFF. For the CDR3, the DNA is TGTGCCAGTAGATTTGGGGGGGAGAACACTGAAGCTTTCTTT. This rearrangement joins TRBV2 to TRBJ1-1; D perhaps matches TRBD1 (5 bases). The CDR3 covers 14 residues. Germline V gene data show CDR1 as SNHLY and CDR2 as FYNNEI. V lost 9 bases and J lost 1, with 15 bases in between.

The V gene is TRBV12-5, the J gene TRBJ1-3; no definite D call. The CDR3 contains 14 residues. From germline, CDR1 is LGHNT and CDR2 FRNRAP. Trimming took 3 bases from V and 2 from J, leaving 8 bases between them. The CDR3 DNA sequence: TGTGCTAGTGGTTTAGAGGGTACTGGAAACACCATATATTTT. Its translation: CASGLEGTGNTIYF.

The chain has TRBV7-3 and TRBJ1-2; D unresolved. The CDR3 length is 15 residues. Germline-derived CDR1 and CDR2 are SGHTA and FQGTGA. V lost 8 bases to trimming and J lost 7 bases, with 23 bases between them. CDR3 nucleotides: TGTGCCAGCTCCCCCGCCGTCGGGGATCCCGGTGGCTACACCTTC. Protein: CASSPAVGDPGGYTF. Complete variable domain (other parts from reference TRBV7-3 and TRBJ1-2): GAGVSQTPSNKVTEKGKYVELRCDPISGHTALYWYRQSLGQGPEFLIYFQGTGAADDSGLPNDRFFAVRPEGSVSTLKIQRTERGDSAVYLCASSPAVGDPGGYTFGSGTRLTVV.

This rearrangement joins TRBV27 to TRBJ2-1; possibly TRBD1 for D (5 bases). With 9 bases removed from V and 7 bases from J, the gap between germline ends came to 19 bases. The CDR3 is 14 residues long. CDR1 MNHEY and CDR2 SMNVEV come from the germline V gene (reference sequence). CDR3 in amino acids: CASKGAGWANEQFF. DNA for the CDR3: TGTGCCAGTAAAGGGGCAGGTTGGGCGAATGAGCAGTTCTTC.

This chain joins TRBV7-3 and TRBJ2-1; D possibly corresponds to TRBD2 (6 bases). This CDR3 has 15 residues. V lost 5 bases and J lost 6, with 17 bases in between. Germline CDR1 and CDR2: SGHTA and FQGTGA. The CDR3 is CASSPEGLGFNEQFF. CDR3 sequence (DNA): TGTGCCAGCAGCCCGGAGGGCCTCGGTTTCAATGAGCAGTTCTTC.

This clone was picked up a small number of times. The chain links TRBV30 to TRBJ2-7, with TRBD1 matching 9 bases. In germline, CDR1 is GTSNPN, CDR2 SVGIG (reference sequence). J lost 3 bases, V lost 6 bases, and 6 bases had no gene match. This CDR3 has 13 residues. The CDR3 region is CACTRDRVYEQYF. The CDR3 DNA is TGTGCCTGCACACGGGACAGGGTCTACGAGCAGTACTTC.

The chain has TRBV6-5 and TRBJ1-1, with D perhaps TRBD1 (5 bases). The CDR3 has 14 amino acids. The V end lost 0 bases, the J end lost 3 bases, and 8 bases lay between the germline ends. In germline, CDR1 is MNHEY, CDR2 SVGAGI. In nucleotides, the CDR3 is TGTGCCAGCAGTTACTCGTCCAGGGACACTGAAGCTTTCTTT. As protein: CASSYSSRDTEAFF.

The V and J genes are TRBV6-1 and TRBJ2-7; 9 positions match TRBD1. This CDR3 is 16 amino acids long. Unmatched junction bases numbered 10, after V lost 3 bases and J lost 4 bases. Germline V lookup: CDR1 MNHNS, CDR2 SASEGT. CDR3 residues: CASSEPRQGGLYEQYF. The CDR3 bases are TGTGCCAGCAGTGAGCCGCGACAGGGGGGGTTATACGAGCAGTACTTC.

This chain uses TRBV11-2 with TRBJ2-5; TRBD2 matches 9 bases. Germline loops: CDR1 SGHAT, CDR2 FQNNGV. Losses at the gene ends were 2 bases for V and 5 bases for J; bases not matched to a gene: 12. This CDR3 has 17 amino acids. The CDR3, as DNA: TGTGCCAGCAGCTTATTCCTAGCGGGGCTTGGGAGGGAGACCCAGTACTTC. Its translation: CASSLFLAGLGRETQYF.

This clone turned up a few times. This chain connects TRBV27 to TRBJ2-1, with 10 bases matching TRBD1. CDR3 length: 14 amino acids. Germline V gene lookup returns CDR1 MNHEY and CDR2 SMNVEV (reference sequence). The V segment lost 5 bases and the J segment 4 bases; nucleotides outside the gene matches: 2. The CDR3 is CASSGQGGYNEQFF. The DNA of the CDR3 is TGTGCCAGCAGTGGACAGGGGGGGTACAATGAGCAGTTCTTC.

The chain employs TRBV6-5 and TRBJ2-5; 11 nucleotides agree with TRBD1. The end of the DNA fits TRBJ2-7 better, so the J call may be wrong. Germline CDR1 reads MNHEY; CDR2 reads SVGAGI. The CDR3 is 14 amino acids. The CDR3 protein is CASGDRGIFGEQYF. In DNA, the CDR3 is TGTGCCAGTGGGGACAGGGGGATTTTCGGCGAGCAGTACTTC.

This chain joins TRBV30 and TRBJ1-5; TRBD1 matches at 7 bases. Unmatched junction bases numbered 1, after V lost 4 bases and J lost 4 bases. The germline V gene has CDR1 GTSNPN and CDR2 SVGIG (reference sequence). CDR3 length: 12 amino acids. The CDR3 loop reads CAWNRGNQPQHF. CDR3 nucleotide sequence: TGTGCCTGGAACAGGGGAAATCAGCCCCAGCATTTT.

The J gene is TRBJ2-7, the V gene TRBV29-1, with TRBD1 as a possible D gene (6 bases). The CDR3 runs to 15 residues. Germline CDR1 reads SQVTM; CDR2 reads ANQGSEA. The V end lost 0 bases, the J end lost 3 bases, and 15 bases lay between the germline ends. The DNA of the CDR3 is TGCAGCGTTGAAGATGTAGAGACAGGAGTCTACGAGCAGTACTTC. It translates to CSVEDVETGVYEQYF.

This clone was picked up a small number of times. J is TRBJ2-1 and V is TRBV6-5; 12 bases are a match to TRBD1. The CDR3 is made up of 13 amino acids. The germline gives CDR1 MNHEY, CDR2 SVGAGI. The junction had 4 bases not matched to a gene; V was cut back by 6 bases and J by 10 bases. The CDR3 sequence: CASRRDRGLEQFF. The CDR3 coding sequence is TGTGCCAGCAGGAGGGACAGGGGGCTAGAGCAGTTCTTC.

The chain has TRBV5-1 and TRBJ2-2, with unresolved D. V dropped 3 bases and J dropped 4 bases, with 16 bases sitting between them. The CDR3 is 16 amino acids. The V gene's germline CDR1 is SGHRS and CDR2 YFSETQ. CDR3: CASSSQMARGTGELFF. In DNA form, the CDR3 reads TGCGCCAGCAGCTCCCAGATGGCCCGAGGCACCGGGGAGCTGTTTTTT.

CDR3 loop: CASRPLYGGAETQYF. CDR3 bases: TGTGCCAGCAGACCCCTGTACGGGGGGGCAGAGACCCAGTACTTC. The chain uses TRBV6-5 and TRBJ2-5, with TRBD2 identical over 8 bases. V lost 6 bases to trimming and J lost 4 bases; unmatched junction nucleotides: 10. The CDR3 sequence is 15 residues long. Germline V gives CDR1 MNHEY, CDR2 SVGAGI.

The J gene is TRBJ2-1, the V gene TRBV27, with D possibly matching TRBD1 (6 bases). CDR3 size: 12 residues. Germline V gene sequence: CDR1 MNHEY, CDR2 SMNVEV (reference sequence). Trimming stripped 6 bases from V and 7 bases from J, with 10 bases between. The CDR3 region is CASSQGKNEQFF. CDR3 sequence (DNA): TGTGCCAGCAGCCAGGGGAAGAATGAGCAGTTCTTC.

The J gene is TRBJ2-1, the V gene TRBV5-5; perhaps TRBD1 as D (6 bases). The CDR3 runs 16 residues. Germline V gene lookup returns CDR1 SGHKS and CDR2 YYEKEE (reference sequence). Trimming took off 0 bases at V and 4 bases at J, with 14 bases between the two ends. CDR3 residues: CASSLAERQAYNEQFF. The CDR3 DNA reads TGTGCCAGCAGCTTGGCCGAACGACAGGCTTACAATGAGCAGTTCTTC.